The rows below give T cell receptor beta chains drawn from one sample of a study of T cells after yellow fever vaccination. Each CDR3 protein gets one entry after TCRdb re-called the 5' RACE reads with MiXCR. This table has some 240,000 distinct CDR3 sequences, roughly 5.6% appearing once. The sequences come from CD4+ T cells sorted from PBMCs, collected on the day of the yellow fever booster vaccination. The source is a man aged 18 to 29 who received the YFV17D yellow fever vaccine. Each CDR3 is given with its conserved first and last residue. The D gene is left open where the match is weak. The size entry is marked missing in some rows and otherwise reads once, few, many or a size class.

j_call clone_size v_call cdr3_length d_call cdr3_nt cdr3_aa
TRBJ2-7 few TRBV5-4 18 NA TGTGCCAGCAGCTTAGGGACTCCCAGAGCCCTTAACTCCTACGAGCAGTACTTC CASSLGTPRALNSYEQYF
TRBJ1-3 once TRBV20-1 15 NA TGCAGTGCGAGTGGGGGGATCGGGGTGAGGAACACCATATATTTT CSASGGIGVRNTIYF
TRBJ2-3 many TRBV18 14 TRBD2 TGTGCCAGCTCAGAGACTAGCGGGGGAGATACGCAGTATTTT CASSETSGGDTQYF
TRBJ1-6 few TRBV25-1 15 TRBD1 TGTGCCAGCAGTGAGTTCGACAGGGGGAATTCACCCCTCCACTTT CASSEFDRGNSPLHF
TRBJ2-2 few TRBV20-1 16 NA TGCAGTGCTAGTTCAGAGTGGTGGCCTAACACCGGGGAGCTGTTTTTT CSASSEWWPNTGELFF
TRBJ1-2 NA TRBV7-8 14 NA TGTGCCAGCAGCTCAACAGACAGGAAAGTTGGCTACACCTTC CASSSTDRKVGYTF
TRBJ2-6 many TRBV5-1 14 NA TGCGCCAGCAGCTTGTGGTCTGGGGCCAACGTCCTGACTTTC CASSLWSGANVLTF
TRBJ1-2 few TRBV5-1 16 NA TGCGCCAGCAGCTTCGGGCGGGGGGCCTCTAACTATGGCTACACCTTC CASSFGRGASNYGYTF
TRBJ2-7 NA TRBV6-5 15 TRBD2 TGTGCCAGCAGCCTCCTAGCGGGGTTACCCTACGAGCAGTACTTC CASSLLAGLPYEQYF
TRBJ1-6 NA TRBV4-1 19 NA TGCGCCAGCAGCCAAGATCCGGGTTCACTTAGCTCCTATAATTCACCCCTCCACTTT CASSQDPGSLSSYNSPLHF
TRBJ2-3 NA TRBV7-9 15 TRBD1 TGTGCCAGCAGATCCGGGACAGGGTCGACAGATACGCAGTATTTT CASRSGTGSTDTQYF
TRBJ1-2 few TRBV6-1 14 NA TGTGCCAGCAGTGAACCGGGGGCGAGCTATGGCTACACCTTC CASSEPGASYGYTF
TRBJ2-3 few TRBV3-1 14 NA TGTGCCACCGCAAGGGACCCTTCGTTCGATACGCAGTATTTT CATARDPSFDTQYF
TRBJ1-4 few TRBV20-1 14 NA TGCAGTGCTAGAGATCGAACAACTAATGAAAAACTGTTTTTT CSARDRTTNEKLFF
TRBJ1-5 NA TRBV20-1 15 NA TGCAGTGCTAGATGGGCAGGGCAGAGCAATCAGCCCCAGCATTTT CSARWAGQSNQPQHF
TRBJ2-1 NA TRBV7-9 13 NA TGTGCCAGCACATGGGGCGCCTACAATGAGCAGTTCTTC CASTWGAYNEQFF
TRBJ2-4 many TRBV7-9 12 TRBD1 TGTGCCAGCGGCAGGGGGCAAAACATTCAGTACTTC CASGRGQNIQYF
TRBJ1-2 many TRBV4-1 14 NA TGCGCCAGCAGCCTGTTGGAGTCGGGCTATGGCTACACCTTC CASSLLESGYGYTF
TRBJ2-1 few TRBV7-3 15 NA TGTGCCAGCAGCTTAAGTAGAGGGGATAACAATGAGCAGTTCTTC CASSLSRGDNNEQFF
TRBJ1-4 NA TRBV6-2/TRBV6-3 13 NA TGTGCCAGCAGTTATCTGATGGCGGTACAACTGTTTTTT CASSYLMAVQLFF
TRBJ1-4 many TRBV5-1 14 NA TGCGCCAGCAGCTCGGGAGCCTATAATGAAAAACTGTTTTTT CASSSGAYNEKLFF
TRBJ2-1 few TRBV19 15 TRBD2 TGTGCCAGTAAAGGCCTAGCGGGGCAATACAATGAGCAGTTCTTC CASKGLAGQYNEQFF
TRBJ2-7 NA TRBV3-1 12 NA TGTGCCACCGGCCCCCGGTCCGGCGAGCAGTACTTC CATGPRSGEQYF
TRBJ1-4 many TRBV6-5 13 TRBD1 TGTGCCAGCAGTTACCGACAGGGAGGAAAACTGTTTTTT CASSYRQGGKLFF
TRBJ2-1 few TRBV6-1 15 NA TGTGCCAGCAGTGTACAGGGTGCCTCCTACAATGAGCAGTTCTTC CASSVQGASYNEQFF
TRBJ2-1 many TRBV7-3 13 NA TGTGCCAGCTCTGGGGGGATCTACAATGAGCAGTTCTTC CASSGGIYNEQFF
TRBJ2-5 few TRBV20-1 16 TRBD2 TGCAGTGCTAGAGTTCTAGCGGGGGGGTTCCAAGAGACCCAGTACTTC CSARVLAGGFQETQYF
TRBJ2-6 many TRBV7-3 15 NA TGTGCCAGCAGCTTAAGAGGACCTGGGGCCAACGTCCTGACTTTC CASSLRGPGANVLTF
TRBJ1-1 few TRBV18 16 TRBD1 TGTGCCAGCTCACAGGGACAGGGGCCATTGAACACTGAAGCTTTCTTT CASSQGQGPLNTEAFF
TRBJ2-2 NA TRBV7-3 14 NA TGTGCCAGCAGCCTGGCTGTGAACACCGGGGAGCTGTTTTTT CASSLAVNTGELFF
TRBJ2-5 few TRBV5-4 16 TRBD1 TGTGCCAGCAGCTCAGGAAAGGACAGGTTTGTGGAGACCCAGTACTTC CASSSGKDRFVETQYF
TRBJ1-5 NA TRBV14 13 NA TGTGCCAGCAGCTTAAGGTTAGGGGAGCCCCAGCATTTT CASSLRLGEPQHF
TRBJ2-6 few TRBV6-5 13 NA TGTGCCAGCAGACTGGCTGGGGCCAACGTCCTGACTTTC CASRLAGANVLTF
TRBJ2-5 few TRBV19 13 NA TGTGCCAGTAAAAGGGCTACTCAAGAGACCCAGTACTTC CASKRATQETQYF
TRBJ2-7 few TRBV2 13 NA TGTGCCAGCAGTGAGGGTCACAGCTACGAGCAGTACTTC CASSEGHSYEQYF
TRBJ1-1 many TRBV5-4 14 NA TGTGCCAGCAGCCGGAGGGGAGGGGCGGGTGAAGCTTTCTTT CASSRRGGAGEAFF
TRBJ1-2 many TRBV3-1 12 NA TGTGCCAGCAGCCAGAGTTGGGGCGGCTACACCTTC CASSQSWGGYTF
TRBJ1-2 many TRBV11-2 12 TRBD1 TGTGCCAGCAGCGCAAGACAGGGCGGCTACACCTTC CASSARQGGYTF
TRBJ2-1 few TRBV7-2 15 TRBD2 TGTGCCAGCAGCCGGACTAGCGGGGTTGGGAGTGAGCAGTTCTTC CASSRTSGVGSEQFF
TRBJ2-5 NA TRBV5-1 14 TRBD2 TGCGCCAGCAAACCGGGACTAGCGAAAGAGACCCAGTACTTC CASKPGLAKETQYF
TRBJ1-2 NA TRBV3-1 15 TRBD1 TGTGCCAGCAGCCAAGATCAGGGGGCGTGGGATGGCTACACCTTC CASSQDQGAWDGYTF
TRBJ1-3 few TRBV11-2 14 NA TGTGCCAGCAGCCAACAATTCTCTGGAAACACCATATATTTT CASSQQFSGNTIYF